This T cell receptor beta chain was sequenced for a study of shared clonotypes between healthy human individuals. As for this clone: Its antigen is not known.

Study outcomes and limitations: Tissue TCR repertoires likely differ from these blood-only repertoires.

DNA at roughly 0.2 ug, tens of thousands of T cell genomes, went into sorted-subset replicate PCRs. The data were produced by immunoSEQ multiplex PCR, yet TCRdb's version contains in-frame clones alone and is incomplete. In the table there are under 1,100,000 clones, 78% of which are singletons. CDR1 and CDR2 from the germline V gene are SQVTM and ANQGSEA. CDR3 length: 13 amino acids. V lost 4 bases, J lost 1 base, and 8 bases lay in between. V is TRBV29-1 and J is TRBJ2-1; no clear D gene. Sequencing used memory CD4+ T cells from PBMCs. Subset here: CD45RA-negative fraction. This sequence originates from a young man in good health. Some clones in this sample may be carry-over from other donors' samples. CDR3 DNA: TGCAGCGTTGGTCCGGAATCCTACAATGAGCAGTTCTTC. It yields the protein CSVGPESYNEQFF.